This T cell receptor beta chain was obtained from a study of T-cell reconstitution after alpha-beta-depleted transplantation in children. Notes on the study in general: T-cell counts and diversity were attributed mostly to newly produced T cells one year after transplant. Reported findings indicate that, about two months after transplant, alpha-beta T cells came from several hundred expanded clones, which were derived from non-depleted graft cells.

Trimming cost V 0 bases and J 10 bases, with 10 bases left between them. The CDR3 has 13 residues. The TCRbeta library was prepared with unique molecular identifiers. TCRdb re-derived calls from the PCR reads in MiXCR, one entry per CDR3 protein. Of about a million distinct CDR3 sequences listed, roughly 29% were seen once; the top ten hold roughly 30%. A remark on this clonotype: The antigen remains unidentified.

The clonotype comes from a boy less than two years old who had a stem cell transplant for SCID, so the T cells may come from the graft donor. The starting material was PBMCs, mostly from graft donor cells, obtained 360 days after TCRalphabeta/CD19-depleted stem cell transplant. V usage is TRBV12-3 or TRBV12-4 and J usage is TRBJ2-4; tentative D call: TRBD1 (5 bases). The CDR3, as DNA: TGTGCCAGCAGTTTAGCCCCCCAGGGAATTCAGTACTTC. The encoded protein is CASSLAPQGIQYF.